This TCR beta chain was recorded in a study of T cell responses to AZD1222 COVID-19 vaccine. The assay was immunoSEQ multiplex PCR, and TCRdb's table has in-frame clones only and misses some. Counted here are approximately 170,000 clones, under 95% occurring once; the ten biggest clones make up about 1.1%. Trimming at V came to 6 bases and at J to 3 bases, leaving 5 bases not matched to a gene. The CDR3 is 13 residues long. Germline V lookup: CDR1 SGHDT, CDR2 YYEEEE. This sample comprised peripheral blood, obtained 28 days after the second AZD1222 dose. The receptor was derived from an adult who received the AZD1222 COVID-19 vaccine. The rearrangement uses TRBV5-6 and TRBJ1-2; TRBD1 aligns across 7 bases. The CDR3 region has the DNA TGTGCCAGCACCACTGGGACAGACTATGGCTACACCTTC. Amino acid sequence: CASTTGTDYGYTF.